Following are 26 T cell receptor beta chains from one sample sequenced in a study of blood T cells in healthy people across ages. With a J-beta primer mix and a sample-barcoded 5' primer, a second PCR ran about 7 to 12 cycles. MiXCR, applied by TCRdb to the 5' RACE reads, yields one record per CDR3 protein. The data show about 800,000 distinct CDR3 sequences, with roughly 25% seen just once and approximately 3.7% held by the top ten. The data were also submitted as part of a second study, on T cells of mothers and their children.

Material: blood. The source of these receptors is a boy under 18 in good health.

This clonotype has more than one count but fewer than ten. The chain links TRBV7-9 to TRBJ2-2; TRBD1 matches at 7 bases. V gave up 5 bases and J gave up 1 base; unmatched junction bases: 10. Germline assignment: CDR1 SEHNR and CDR2 FQNEAQ (reference sequence). The CDR3 has 17 residues. The CDR3 nucleotides are TGTGCCAGCAGCCGGAAAGGACAGGTGAAGAACACCGGGGAGCTGTTTTTT. Its translation is CASSRKGQVKNTGELFF.

This clonotype was seen a few times. The CDR3: CSAADTNYGYTF. In nucleotides, the CDR3 is TGCAGTGCTGCAGATACTAACTATGGCTACACCTTC. The chain is built from TRBV20-1 and TRBJ1-2; unclear D gene. This CDR3 contains 12 residues. Germline V gives CDR1 DFQATT, CDR2 SNEGSKA (reference sequence). Trimming left V 5 bases short and J 0 bases short, with 7 bases between.

The chain is built from TRBV2 and TRBJ2-5, with D unclear. The CDR3 has 13 amino acids. The germline V and J ends were trimmed by 4 bases and 4 bases, with 10 bases remaining between them. Germline assignment: CDR1 SNHLY and CDR2 FYNNEI. The CDR3 region is CASSAVQSETQYF. CDR3 DNA: TGTGCCAGCAGTGCCGTCCAGTCAGAGACCCAGTACTTC.

This clonotype was recorded a few times. The gene calls are TRBV15 and TRBJ2-5, with a weak D call TRBD2 (5 bases). Germline-derived CDR1 and CDR2 are LNHNV and YYDKDF (reference sequence). This CDR3 region has 14 residues. Trimming cost V 3 bases and J 2 bases, with 10 bases left between them. The CDR3 region has the DNA TGTGCCACCAGCAGTGCCAGGAGGCAAGAGACCCAGTACTTC. Residues: CATSSARRQETQYF.

The chain combines TRBV28 with TRBJ1-2; D gene ambiguous. CDR3 size: 15 residues. The V gene lost 3 bases and the J gene lost 2 bases, with 13 bases spanning the gap. Germline V gives CDR1 MDHEN, CDR2 SYDVKM. The CDR3 loop is CASSFHPPENYGYTF. CDR3 DNA: TGTGCCAGCAGTTTTCACCCCCCAGAGAACTATGGCTACACCTTC.

This clonotype was counted a few times. The chain joins TRBV27 to TRBJ2-3; D not certain. V lost 0 bases to trimming and J lost 4 bases, with 5 bases between them. The V gene's germline CDR1 is MNHEY and CDR2 SMNVEV (reference sequence). The CDR3 is 13 residues long. CDR3 sequence: CASSLSWADTQYF. CDR3 DNA sequence: TGTGCCAGCAGTTTATCTTGGGCAGATACGCAGTATTTT.

This clonotype came up a few times. This sequence joins TRBV28 and TRBJ2-7; no definite D call. CDR1 and CDR2 (germline): MDHEN, SYDVKM. CDR3 size: 13 residues. Trimming shortened V by 7 bases and J by 5 bases, and 15 bases separated the two germline ends. The CDR3 spells CASTPLNRNEQYF. For the CDR3, the DNA is TGTGCCAGCACCCCGCTAAATCGAAACGAGCAGTACTTC.

This clonotype occurred many times. The chain couples TRBV5-6 to TRBJ2-1; 7 bases fit TRBD2. The CDR3 spans 15 residues. In germline, CDR1 is SGHDT, CDR2 YYEEEE. V shed 4 bases, J shed 7 bases, and the junction held 11 bases outside the gene matches. CDR3 bases: TGTGCCAGCAGCCCGCTTGGCGGGAGCGGTAATGAGCAGTTCTTC. This codes for CASSPLGGSGNEQFF.

The chain has TRBV15 and TRBJ2-5; D call uncertain. The closer fit of TRBJ2-7 to the DNA end suggests the J call may be wrong. CDR1 is LNHNV and CDR2 is YYDKDF in the germline V gene (reference sequence). This CDR3 has 13 residues. The CDR3 sequence is CATSNPDAYEQYF. CDR3 sequence (DNA): TGTGCCACCAGCAACCCGGACGCCTACGAGCAGTACTTC.

The CDR3 protein is CATSDLRLAGVDEQFF. The CDR3, as DNA: TGTGCCACCAGTGATTTGAGGTTGGCGGGAGTGGATGAGCAGTTCTTC. This chain uses TRBV24-1 with TRBJ2-1; 7 bases are a match to TRBD2. V lost 0 bases, J lost 8 bases, and 9 bases stayed unmatched. The CDR3 is made up of 16 amino acids. In germline, CDR1 is KGHDR, CDR2 SFDVKD.

This chain joins TRBV10-3 and TRBJ1-2; D is unresolved. CDR3 length equals 13 residues. Germline CDR1 reads ENHRY; CDR2 reads SYGVKD. With 0 bases removed from V and 6 bases from J, the gap between germline ends came to 8 bases. CDR3 in amino acids: CAISESNVDGYTF. The CDR3 DNA is TGTGCCATCAGTGAGTCGAACGTGGATGGCTACACCTTC.

This clonotype was detected only a few times. The chain is built from TRBV29-1 and TRBJ2-5; the match to TRBD1 covers 7 bases. Germline V gives CDR1 SQVTM, CDR2 ANQGSEA. The CDR3 consists of 11 residues. J was trimmed by 4 bases and V by 5 bases; bases with no gene match: 1. CDR3 amino acids: CSVYRGETQYF. CDR3 DNA: TGCAGCGTTTACAGGGGAGAGACCCAGTACTTC. The entire variable domain, with the rest obtained from reference TRBV29-1 and TRBJ2-5, is as follows: SAVISQKPSRDICQRGTSLTIQCQVDSQVTMMFWYRQQPGQSLTLIATANQGSEATYESGFVIDKFPISRPNLTFSTLTVSNMSPEDSSIYLCSVYRGETQYFGPGTRLLVL.

This clonotype was recorded a few times. V usage is TRBV15 and J usage is TRBJ1-5, with D uncertain. CDR3 size: 15 residues. The V gene lost 1 base and the J gene lost 0 bases, with 7 bases spanning the gap. Germline lookup yields CDR1 LNHNV and CDR2 YYDKDF (reference sequence). CDR3 bases: TGTGCCACCAGCAGAGGAGACGGTAGCAATCAGCCCCAGCATTTT. Residues: CATSRGDGSNQPQHF.

This clonotype was seen more than once but under ten times. The chain recombines TRBV29-1 with TRBJ2-1, with 7 bases aligning to TRBD2. V was pared by 7 bases and J by 6 bases, with 6 bases of the junction left unmatched. The CDR3 has 12 residues. Looked up from germline, CDR1 is SQVTM and CDR2 is ANQGSEA. The CDR3 nucleotides are TGCAGCGGGGTCAGCGGGGTCAATGAGCAGTTCTTC. Translated, it gives CSGVSGVNEQFF.

The CDR3 loop is CASSLRANYEQYF. The CDR3 nucleotides read TGTGCCAGCAGCTTAAGGGCAAACTACGAGCAGTACTTC. This rearrangement joins TRBV7-9 to TRBJ2-7; no clear D gene. V was cut by 2 bases and J by 3 bases, with 8 bases left in between. The germline V gene encodes CDR1 SEHNR and CDR2 FQNEAQ (reference sequence). The CDR3 is made up of 13 amino acids.

This clonotype turned up a few times. The rearrangement links TRBV19 to TRBJ2-5, with TRBD2 identical over 7 bases. Trimming took 3 bases from V and 4 from J; bases not matched to a gene: 5. CDR1 and CDR2 (germline): LNHDA, SQIVND (reference sequence). This CDR3 has 14 residues. The CDR3 DNA sequence: TGTGCCAGTAGTATCGGCGGGGGAGGAGAGACCCAGTACTTC. Translated: CASSIGGGGETQYF. Full variable domain (remainder filled in from reference TRBV19 and TRBJ2-5): DGGITQSPKYLFRKEGQNVTLSCEQNLNHDAMYWYRQDPGQGLRLIYYSQIVNDFQKGDIAEGYSVSREKKESFPLTVTSAQKNPTAFYLCASSIGGGGETQYFGPGTRLLVL.

The chain links TRBV2 to TRBJ2-1; a weak D match, TRBD1 (5 bases). Deletions cut 4 bases from V and 4 bases from J, with 17 bases between. The CDR3 extends over 16 amino acids. Germline V CDR1 and CDR2: SNHLY, FYNNEI. Written as DNA, the CDR3 is TGTGCCAGCAGTGGACAGAGCCTGATCTCTTACAATGAGCAGTTCTTC. Amino acids: CASSGQSLISYNEQFF.

The chain links TRBV20-1 to TRBJ1-5; tentative D call: TRBD1 (5 bases). Trimming stripped 2 bases from V and 6 bases from J, with 14 bases between. This CDR3 is 14 amino acids long. The germline CDR1 and CDR2 sequences are DFQATT and SNEGSKA (reference sequence). The CDR3 loop is CSARSGRESQPQHF. The CDR3 coding sequence is TGCAGTGCTAGATCCGGCAGGGAGAGTCAGCCCCAGCATTTT.

J is TRBJ2-3 and V is TRBV12-3 or TRBV12-4; possible D gene TRBD2, 5 bases. The CDR3 loop spans 15 amino acids. V shed 10 bases and J shed 0 bases, with 17 bases lying between them. CDR3 nucleotide sequence: TGTGCCACCGCCCCTGCGGAGGCCAGCACAGATACGCAGTATTTT. It yields the protein CATAPAEASTDTQYF.

This clonotype was counted a few times. The V and J genes are TRBV14 and TRBJ2-7; D is unclear. There are 18 residues in the CDR3. Trimming removed 1 base from V and 10 bases from J, with 29 bases in between. The germline V gene encodes CDR1 SGHDN and CDR2 FVKESK. Here the CDR3 DNA reads TGTGCCAGCAGCCAAGTCGGAGCTGGGAAACTGCGCCAAGAGGCCCAGTACTTC. Its translation: CASSQVGAGKLRQEAQYF.

Comments on this clonotype: A much larger clonotype is one base distant, so this may be a read error. The chain couples TRBV5-1 to TRBJ2-1; D tentatively fits TRBD1 or TRBD2 (5 bases each). This CDR3 spans 15 amino acids. With 0 bases removed from V and 6 bases from J, the gap between germline ends came to 13 bases. Germline V gives CDR1 SGHRS, CDR2 YFSETQ. The CDR3 here is CASSLGEGPCNEQFF. The CDR3, as DNA: TGCGCCAGCAGCTTGGGCGAGGGACCCTGCAATGAGCAGTTCTTC.

CDR3 nucleotides: TGTGCCAGCAAGGGACAGGCCTCTAGCACAGATACGCAGTATTTT. It specifies CASKGQASSTDTQYF. This chain joins TRBV28 and TRBJ2-3; 8 nucleotides line up with TRBD1. Losses at the gene ends were 7 bases for V and 0 bases for J; bases not matched to a gene: 6. Germline V gene sequence: CDR1 MDHEN, CDR2 SYDVKM. The length of the CDR3 is 15 residues.

The rearrangement uses TRBV4-2 and TRBJ2-1; TRBD2 is a possible D gene (6 bases). The J call may be faulty, since TRBJ2-7 better matches the DNA end. This CDR3 is built from 16 residues. Per germline, CDR1 LGHNA and CDR2 YNFKEQ. For the CDR3, the DNA is TGTGCCAGCAGCCAAGTAGGGGCTAGCGAATCGTACGAGCAGTACTTC. Translating it yields CASSQVGASESYEQYF.

This chain joins TRBV28 and TRBJ1-1, with D possibly matching TRBD1 (5 bases). With 6 bases removed from V and 6 bases from J, the gap between germline ends came to 20 bases. This CDR3 is 15 amino acids long. Germline CDR1 is MDHEN and CDR2 is SYDVKM. CDR3 sequence: CASSLEAGQRAEAFF. In DNA, the CDR3 is TGTGCCAGCAGCCTGGAGGCGGGGCAAAGGGCTGAAGCTTTCTTT.

This clonotype was seen a handful of times. The gene calls are TRBV3-1 and TRBJ2-5; weak D call: TRBD1 (5 bases). From germline, CDR1 is LGHDT and CDR2 YNNKEL (reference sequence). The CDR3 is 14 amino acids. V was trimmed by 1 base and J by 3 bases, leaving 9 bases between them. CDR3 sequence (DNA): TGTGCCAGCAGCCAAGTCCAGGGCGAAGAGACCCAGTACTTC. Translated: CASSQVQGEETQYF.

Of note for this clonotype: Germline and junction disagree at one end, which may indicate a read error. This chain uses TRBV7-7 with TRBJ2-5; 9 bases agree with TRBD1. With the DNA end fitting TRBJ2-7 better, the J assignment may be wrong. This CDR3 comprises 15 residues. Germline CDR1 reads SSHAT; CDR2 reads FNYEAQ (reference sequence). The CDR3 nucleotides read TGTGCTAGCAGCCCGGGACAGGGTCCTAACTACGAGCAGTACTTC. It codes for CASSPGQGPNYEQYF.